This TCR beta chain was captured by sequencing in a study of T cells in Graves' hyperthyroidism and ophthalmopathy. Study as a whole: Peripheral blood was secured at the point of initial diagnosis, before any treatment. Study results and limitations: Most thyroid clonotypes expanded above 0.001 appeared in blood too.

RNA transcripts were the template for amplifying TCR beta CDR3 regions. HTBI primers drove first-round RT-PCR of the TCR CDR3. MiXCR, applied by TCRdb to the multiplex PCR reads, yields one record per CDR3 protein. This sample has approximately 430,000 distinct CDR3 sequences, with about a sixth found just once. Stable Graves' hyperthyroidism denoted no ophthalmopathy progression over 18 months. Fresh peripheral blood, 7.5 to 10 ml, yielded the PBMCs. With respect to this clonotype: Its antigen is unidentified.

Per the germline V gene, CDR1 is SGHTS and CDR2 is YDEGEE. The CDR3 spans 15 residues. The J segment lost 2 bases and the V segment lost 4 bases, leaving 6 bases of the junction unmatched. Sequenced: blood. The chain links TRBV5-8 to TRBJ1-5; 7 bases map to TRBD1. The source of this sequence is a woman aged 18-29 years with Graves' hyperthyroidism. The CDR3 here is CASSVQGGGNQPQHF. The CDR3 DNA follows: TGTGCCAGCAGCGTTCAGGGGGGCGGCAATCAGCCCCAGCATTTT.